The 2 T cell receptor beta chains listed next were all sequenced from one sample in a study of T-cell reconstitution after alpha-beta-depleted transplantation in children. TCRbeta library construction was performed incorporating unique molecular identifiers. Each CDR3 protein is one row after TCRdb ran MiXCR on the PCR reads. The table has about 500,000 distinct CDR3 sequences, approximately 32% seen once. This material consisted of PBMCs from the stem cell graft donor, taken from the stem cell graft. The source of these receptors is a human donor who donated a stem cell graft to a child with aplastic anemia.

This clonotype was counted between two and nine times. This chain joins TRBV28 and TRBJ2-7, with TRBD2 matching over 8 bases. The CDR3 spans 18 residues. J was trimmed by 0 bases and V by 6 bases; bases with no gene match: 16. Per germline, CDR1 MDHEN and CDR2 SYDVKM. CDR3 bases: TGTGCCAGCAGCTCGAAGCCCCTACTAGCGGTAAGCTCCTACGAGCAGTACGTC. Translation gives CASSSKPLLAVSSYEQYV.

There are a few counts of this clonotype. The chain carries TRBV20-1 and TRBJ1-1; D gene unclear. Trimming left V 0 bases short and J 1 base short, with 15 bases between. CDR1 and CDR2 from the germline V gene are DFQATT and SNEGSKA (reference sequence). The CDR3 covers 16 residues. CDR3 protein: CSARDWPGEGNTEAFF. The CDR3 nucleotides read TGCAGTGCTAGAGATTGGCCCGGGGAGGGGAACACTGAAGCTTTCTTT.